Shown below are 9 T cell receptor beta chains from a single sample sequenced in a study of T and B cells in COVID-19 patients. TRB rearrangements were amplified by multiplex PCR with BIOMED2 TRB-A/B primers. TCRdb re-analysed the multiplex PCR reads in MiXCR, keeping a single row per CDR3 protein. The sample records about 8,200 distinct CDR3 sequences, roughly two fifths being singletons. Each TRB amplification used roughly 240-550 ng of genomic DNA from blood. Material for sequencing was blood. All receptors come from a human donor who had recovered from COVID-19.

The rearrangement joins TRBV15 to TRBJ2-1, with a possible D match to TRBD2 (7 bases). Germline lookup yields CDR1 LNHNV and CDR2 YYDKDF (reference sequence). The V end was cut by 5 bases, the J end by 2 bases, with 19 bases between. The CDR3 is 17 residues long. The CDR3 nucleotides are TGTGCCACCAGCGGAGGGGGGGGGCGAAGTGCCTACAATGAGCAGTTCTTC. Amino acid sequence: CATSGGGGRSAYNEQFF.

This clonotype is medium-sized in the sample. This chain uses TRBV19 with TRBJ2-1; TRBD2 matches 9 bases. Trimming at V came to 3 bases and at J to 3 bases, leaving 3 bases not matched to a gene. Per germline, CDR1 LNHDA and CDR2 SQIVND (reference sequence). The CDR3 runs 15 residues. CDR3 loop: CASSMGRGGYNEQFF. DNA for the CDR3: TGTGCCAGTAGTATGGGGCGGGGGGGCTACAATGAGCAGTTCTTC.

Turning to this clonotype: This may be a read error: a much more frequent sequence differs by one nucleotide. This sequence joins TRBV11-3 and TRBJ2-1; D might be TRBD1 or TRBD2, each matching 5 bases. The V gene lost 3 bases and the J gene lost 4 bases, with 10 bases spanning the gap. The germline CDR1 and CDR2 sequences are SGHNT and YENEEA. CDR3 size: 14 residues. This CDR3 is CASSFEGLYNEQFF. CDR3 nucleotide sequence: TGTGCCAGCAGCTTTGAGGGGTTATACAATGAGCAGTTCTTC.

This clonotype is termed large. V gene TRBV29-1 combines with J gene TRBJ2-2; D is undetermined. Deletions cut 6 bases from V and 1 base from J, with 9 bases between. The CDR3 totals 13 residues. Germline V gene data show CDR1 as SQVTM and CDR2 as ANQGSEA. The CDR3 nucleotides read TGCAGCGTGATCGAAGGGAACACCGGGGAGCTGTTTTTT. Its translation is CSVIEGNTGELFF.

The chain couples TRBV5-4 to TRBJ2-6, with 7 bases identical to TRBD2. J lost 2 bases, V lost 0 bases, and 2 bases had no gene match. Germline CDR1 and CDR2: SGHNT and YYREEE (reference sequence). The CDR3 is 16 amino acids. CDR3 bases: TGTGCCAGCAGCTTGGACAGCGGGGCTGGGGCCAACGTCCTGACTTTC. It yields the protein CASSLDSGAGANVLTF.

The chain recombines TRBV19 with TRBJ2-5; 9 bases line up with TRBD1. Trimming took 4 bases from V and 9 from J; bases not matched to a gene: 6. Germline V lookup: CDR1 LNHDA, CDR2 SQIVND (reference sequence). The CDR3 extends over 13 amino acids. CDR3 in DNA: TGTGCCAGTAGTACGACAGGGGGACTGGCCCAGTACTTC. Protein product: CASSTTGGLAQYF.

V gene TRBV6-5 combines with J gene TRBJ1-4, with D perhaps matching TRBD1 (5 bases). Looked up from germline, CDR1 is MNHEY and CDR2 is SVGAGI. Trimming stripped 8 bases from V and 8 bases from J, with 12 bases between. The length of the CDR3 is 12 residues. For the CDR3, the DNA is TGTGCCAGCGGGGTCAGGGCCGAAAAACTGTTTTTT. It is translated as CASGVRAEKLFF.

This clonotype was detected once. The genes are TRBV18 and TRBJ2-5, with D perhaps TRBD1 (6 bases). The CDR3 loop spans 15 amino acids. V lost 3 bases and J lost 4, with 15 bases in between. Germline V lookup: CDR1 KGHSH, CDR2 LQKENI. CDR3 sequence: CASSPPTGRGETQYF. For the CDR3, the DNA is TGTGCCAGCTCACCGCCGACAGGCCGAGGAGAGACCCAGTACTTC.

This clonotype was picked up a small number of times. V gene TRBV27 combines with J gene TRBJ2-5; D is possibly TRBD1 (6 bases). Germline loops: CDR1 MNHEY, CDR2 SMNVEV (reference sequence). The CDR3 runs 16 residues. V was pared by 4 bases and J by 1 base, with 16 bases between. The CDR3 nucleotides read TGTGCCAGCAGTTGCAGGGGAAAAACCCTCCAAGAGACCCAGTACTTC. It encodes CASSCRGKTLQETQYF.